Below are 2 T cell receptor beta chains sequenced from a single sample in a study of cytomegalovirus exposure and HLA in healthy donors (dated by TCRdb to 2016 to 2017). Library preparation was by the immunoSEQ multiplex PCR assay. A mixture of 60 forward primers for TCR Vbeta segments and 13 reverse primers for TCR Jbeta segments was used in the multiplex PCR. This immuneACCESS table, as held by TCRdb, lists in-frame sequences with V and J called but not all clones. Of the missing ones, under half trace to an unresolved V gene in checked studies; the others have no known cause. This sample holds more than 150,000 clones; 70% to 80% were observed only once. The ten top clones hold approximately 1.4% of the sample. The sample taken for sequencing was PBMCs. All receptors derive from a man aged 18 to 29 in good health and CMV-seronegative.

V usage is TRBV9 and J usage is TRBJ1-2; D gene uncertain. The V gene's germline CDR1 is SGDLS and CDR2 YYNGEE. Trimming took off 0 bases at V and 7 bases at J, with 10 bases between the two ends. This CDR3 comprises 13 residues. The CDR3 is CASSVGRSAGYTF. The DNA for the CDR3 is TGTGCCAGCAGCGTAGGGAGATCCGCTGGCTACACCTTC. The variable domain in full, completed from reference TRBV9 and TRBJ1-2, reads DSGVTQTPKHLITATGQRVTLRCSPRSGDLSVYWYQQSLDQGLQFLIQYYNGEERAKGNILERFSAQQFPDLHSELNLSSLELGDSALYFCASSVGRSAGYTFGSGTRLTVV.

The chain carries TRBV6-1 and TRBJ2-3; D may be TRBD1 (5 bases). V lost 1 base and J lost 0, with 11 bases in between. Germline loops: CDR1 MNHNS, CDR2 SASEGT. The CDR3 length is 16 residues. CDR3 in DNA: TGTGCCAGCAGTGAAGTGGGGCGATCTAGCACAGATACGCAGTATTTT. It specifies CASSEVGRSSTDTQYF.